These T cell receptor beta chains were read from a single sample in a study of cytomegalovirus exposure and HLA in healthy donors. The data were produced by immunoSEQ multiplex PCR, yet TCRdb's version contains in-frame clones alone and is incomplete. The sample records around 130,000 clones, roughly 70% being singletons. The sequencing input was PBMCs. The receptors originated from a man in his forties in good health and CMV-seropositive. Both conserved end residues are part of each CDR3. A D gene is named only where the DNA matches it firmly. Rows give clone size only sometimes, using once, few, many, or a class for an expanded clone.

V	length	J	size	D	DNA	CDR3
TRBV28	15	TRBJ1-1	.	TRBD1	TGTGCCAGCAGTCAGATGACAGGGATGCACACTGAAGCTTTCTTT	CASSQMTGMHTEAFF
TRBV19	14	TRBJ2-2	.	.	TGTGCCAGTAGTATCGGCGGGGGCATCGGGGAGCTGTTTTTT	CASSIGGGIGELFF
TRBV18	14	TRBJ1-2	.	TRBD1	TGTGCCAGCTCACCCGGACAGGGATCCTATGGCTACACCTTC	CASSPGQGSYGYTF
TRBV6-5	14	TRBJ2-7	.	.	TGTGCCAGCAGTTCCCGGACGGGATTCTACGAGCAGTACTTC	CASSSRTGFYEQYF
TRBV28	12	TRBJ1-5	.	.	TGTGCCAGCAGTTTAGCATTGCGGCCCCAGCATTTT	CASSLALRPQHF
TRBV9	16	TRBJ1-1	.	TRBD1	TGTGCCAGCAGCGTAGTGGAGACAGGGTTGGACACTGAAGCTTTCTTT	CASSVVETGLDTEAFF
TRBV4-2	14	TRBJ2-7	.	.	TGTGCCAGCAGCCCCGCGACAGGAGCCTACGAGCAGTACTTC	CASSPATGAYEQYF
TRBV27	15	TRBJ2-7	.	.	TGTGCCAGCAGTTCATCCCCAGGGGGGTACTACGAGCAGTACTTC	CASSSSPGGYYEQYF
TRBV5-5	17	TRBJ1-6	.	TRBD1	TGTGCCAGCAGCTCGACAGGGGGGAGCTCCTATAATTCACCCCTCCACTTT	CASSSTGGSSYNSPLHF
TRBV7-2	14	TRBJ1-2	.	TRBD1	TGTGCCAGCAGCTCTGGACAGGGGGAGGGTGGCTACACCTTC	CASSSGQGEGGYTF
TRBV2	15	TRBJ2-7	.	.	TGTGCCAGCAGCAAGGAGGGCGAAAGCTCCTACGAGCAGTACTTC	CASSKEGESSYEQYF
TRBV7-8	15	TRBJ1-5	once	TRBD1	TGTGCCAGCAGGCGGACAGGGAGTTCCAATCAGCCCCAGCATTTT	CASRRTGSSNQPQHF
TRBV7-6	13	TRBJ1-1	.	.	TGTGCCAGCAGCCCAAGGGAGGAGACTGAAGCTTTCTTT	CASSPREETEAFF
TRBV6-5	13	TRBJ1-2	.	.	TGTGCCAGCAGTTACGGTGGGAGCTATGGCTACACCTTC	CASSYGGSYGYTF
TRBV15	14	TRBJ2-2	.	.	TGTGCCACCAGCAGCAGAACGAACACCGGGGAGCTGTTTTTT	CATSSRTNTGELFF
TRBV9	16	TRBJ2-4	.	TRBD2	TGTGCCAGCAGCACGGGACTAGCGGGAGTCGGGGACATTCAGTACTTC	CASSTGLAGVGDIQYF
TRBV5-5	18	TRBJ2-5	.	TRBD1	TGTGCCAGCAGCTTGGACGCTACAACAGGGGGTTCCAGGGAGACCCAGTACTTC	CASSLDATTGGSRETQYF
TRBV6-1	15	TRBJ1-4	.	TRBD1	TGTGCCAGCAGTACTCCGGGACAGGGTTTAGAAAAACTGTTTTTT	CASSTPGQGLEKLFF
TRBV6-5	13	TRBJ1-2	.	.	TGTGCCAGCAGTTATAGTTCGCGCTATGGCTACACCTTC	CASSYSSRYGYTF
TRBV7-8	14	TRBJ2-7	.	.	TGTGCCAGCAGCTTAGGTCGGAGAGGTTGGGAGCAGTACTTC	CASSLGRRGWEQYF
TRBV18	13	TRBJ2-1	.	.	TGTGCCAGCTCACCTTTAACTGTCAATGAGCAGTTCTTC	CASSPLTVNEQFF
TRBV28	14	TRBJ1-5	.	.	TGTGCCAGCAGACCCTTTAAACGGAGTCAGCCCCAGCATTTT	CASRPFKRSQPQHF
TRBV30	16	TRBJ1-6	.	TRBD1	TGTGCCTGTACCGGGACAGGGGGCTCCTATAATTCACCCCTCCACTTT	CACTGTGGSYNSPLHF
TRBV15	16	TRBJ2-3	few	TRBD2	TGTGCCACCAGCAGATCGGGACTAGTGGGGGAGGATACGCAGTATTTT	CATSRSGLVGEDTQYF
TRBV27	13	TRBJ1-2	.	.	TGTGCCAGCAGTTTATCCCGACAGAATGGCTACACCTTC	CASSLSRQNGYTF
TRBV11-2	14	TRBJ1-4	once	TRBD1	TGTGCCAGCAGCGCGGGACAGGGTCATGAAAAACTGTTTTTT	CASSAGQGHEKLFF
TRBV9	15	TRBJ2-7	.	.	TGTGCCAGCAGCGTAGGGGGACGGGGGTGGTACGAGCAGTACTTC	CASSVGGRGWYEQYF
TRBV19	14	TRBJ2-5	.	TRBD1	TGTGCCAGTAGTATTGGGGACAGGGGAGAGACCCAGTACTTC	CASSIGDRGETQYF
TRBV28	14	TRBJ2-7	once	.	TGTGCCAGCAGTAAACTGGGGGGATCCTACGAGCAGTACTTC	CASSKLGGSYEQYF
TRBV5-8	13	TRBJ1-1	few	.	TGTGCCAGCAATGAGGAGATGAACACTGAAGCTTTCTTT	CASNEEMNTEAFF
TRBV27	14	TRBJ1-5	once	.	TGTGCCAGCAGTTTAAGCCGTAGCAATCAGCCCCAGCATTTT	CASSLSRSNQPQHF
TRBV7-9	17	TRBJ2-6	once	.	TGTGCCAGCAGCTTACCGCGACAGCTTTCTGGGGCCAACGTCCTGACTTTC	CASSLPRQLSGANVLTF
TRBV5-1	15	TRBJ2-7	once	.	TGCGCCAGCAGCCATGACGGGTTGTTGTCCTACGAGCAGTACTTC	CASSHDGLLSYEQYF
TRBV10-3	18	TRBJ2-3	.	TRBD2	TGTGCCATCAGTGAGTCGACTAGCGGGAGCTACGGGACAGATACGCAGTATTTT	CAISESTSGSYGTDTQYF
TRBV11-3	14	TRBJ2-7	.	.	TGTGCCAGCAGCTTAGATTCTGGACAGTACGAGCAGTACTTC	CASSLDSGQYEQYF
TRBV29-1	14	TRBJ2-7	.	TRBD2	TGCAGCGTTGAAGACGGGACTAGCGGCTACGAGCAGTACTTC	CSVEDGTSGYEQYF
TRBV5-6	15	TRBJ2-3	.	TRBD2	TGTGCCAGCCGCCCTAGCGGGCGGGCCACAGATACGCAGTATTTT	CASRPSGRATDTQYF
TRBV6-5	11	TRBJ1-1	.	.	TGTGCCAGCAGCCAGGGGTTTGAAGCTTTCTTT	CASSQGFEAFF
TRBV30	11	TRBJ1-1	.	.	TGTGCCTGGAGATTTGGCAGAGAAGCTTTCTTT	CAWRFGREAFF
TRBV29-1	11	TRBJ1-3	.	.	TGCAGCGTTGAATATGGAAACACCATATATTTT	CSVEYGNTIYF
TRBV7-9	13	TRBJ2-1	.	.	TGTGCCAGCAGCTCCGGGACACACAATGAGCAGTTCTTC	CASSSGTHNEQFF
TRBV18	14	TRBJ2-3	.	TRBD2	TGTGCCAGCTCACCGGGGGGGGGCACAGATACGCAGTATTTT	CASSPGGGTDTQYF
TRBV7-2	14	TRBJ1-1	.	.	TGTGCCAGCAGCCTCAGTCGGGATGTCACTGAAGCTTTCTTT	CASSLSRDVTEAFF
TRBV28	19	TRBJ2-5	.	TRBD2	TGTGCCAGCAGTTTACCCTTTGGGGCTAGCGGGGGGGCCCAAGAGACCCAGTACTTC	CASSLPFGASGGAQETQYF
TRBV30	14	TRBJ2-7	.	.	TGTGCCTGGACCGGGTACAAAAAGAACTACGAGCAGTACTTC	CAWTGYKKNYEQYF
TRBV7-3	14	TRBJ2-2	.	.	TGTGCCAGCAGCTTAAGTAGGGGCCCCGGGGAGCTGTTTTTT	CASSLSRGPGELFF
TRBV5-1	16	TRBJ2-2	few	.	TGCGCCACCTCGAACGCGGACAGCGCGAACACCGGGGAGCTGTTTTTT	CATSNADSANTGELFF
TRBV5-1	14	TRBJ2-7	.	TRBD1	TGCGCCAGCAGCCATCCCGGGACAGGGTCCGAGCAGTACTTC	CASSHPGTGSEQYF
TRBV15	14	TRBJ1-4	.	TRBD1	TGTGCCACCAAAAGACAGGGGCCTAATGAAAAACTGTTTTTT	CATKRQGPNEKLFF
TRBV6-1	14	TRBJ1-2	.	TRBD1	TGTGCCAGCAGTGGACAGGGCCCACCGGACGGCTACACCTTC	CASSGQGPPDGYTF
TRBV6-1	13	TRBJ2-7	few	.	TGTGCCAGCAGTGAACGCAGGGCCTACGAGCAGTACTTC	CASSERRAYEQYF
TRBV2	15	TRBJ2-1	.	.	TGTGCCAGCAAGAAGACAGTTAACTCCTACAATGAGCAGTTCTTC	CASKKTVNSYNEQFF
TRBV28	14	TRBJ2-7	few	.	TGTGCCAGCAGTCCCGGGACTTTCTCCTACGAGCAGTACTTC	CASSPGTFSYEQYF
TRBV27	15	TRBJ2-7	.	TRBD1	TGTGCCAGCAGTCCAACCGGGACAGGGAACCACGAGCAGTACTTC	CASSPTGTGNHEQYF
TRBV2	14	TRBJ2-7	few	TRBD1	TGTGCCAGCAGTGCGGGACAGGGAAATCGCGAGCAGTACTTC	CASSAGQGNREQYF
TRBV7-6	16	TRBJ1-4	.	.	TGTGCCAGCAGCCTCATGACAGCCTCTACTAATGAAAAACTGTTTTTT	CASSLMTASTNEKLFF